A selection of T cell receptor beta chains follows, all from one sample in a study of blood T cell repertoires in COVID-19. Method: immunoSEQ multiplex PCR; TCRdb's copy keeps in-frame clones and lacks some. The data contain around 190,000 clones, around 80% of them singletons. The source material was peripheral blood. All receptors come from a human donor in a cohort sampled during active COVID-19. CDR3s include the opening cysteine and the closing phenylalanine or tryptophan. D genes are given only for firm matches. Not all rows give a size; the values are once, few, many and, for expanded clones, a class.

>TRBV27|-|few|TRBJ1-2
TGTGCCAGCAGTCCACAGGGAAACTATGGCTACACCTTC
CASSPQGNYGYTF
>TRBV19|TRBD1|-|TRBJ2-2
TGTGCCAGTATTCGGACAGGGAACACCGGGGAGCTGTTTTTT
CASIRTGNTGELFF
>TRBV28|TRBD2|-|TRBJ2-1
TGTGCCAGCAGCCCCCTTCGGGGGGGGCCGGAGCAGTTCTTC
CASSPLRGGPEQFF
>TRBV30|TRBD2|-|TRBJ2-1
TGTGCCTGGAGAGGCCTAGCGGGAGGAGGTAGTGAGCAGTTCTTC
CAWRGLAGGGSEQFF
>TRBV30|TRBD2|-|TRBJ2-2
TGTGCCTCGACGTGGACTAGCGGTCCCACCGGGGAGCTGTTTTTT
CASTWTSGPTGELFF
>TRBV6-5|TRBD1|-|TRBJ1-2
TGTGCCAGCAACACGGGACAGGGAGCTGGCTACACCTTC
CASNTGQGAGYTF
>TRBV11-2|-|-|TRBJ2-7
TGTGCCAGCAGCCCACATGAGAGGGCAGGCGACTACGAGCAGTACTTC
CASSPHERAGDYEQYF
>TRBV21-1|-|-|TRBJ1-1
TGTGCCAGCAGGACGGGACAGGGATTGTCCACTGAAGCTTTCTTT
CASRTGQGLSTEAFF
>TRBV28|-|-|TRBJ1-2
TGTGCCAGCAGCGCCCCCGGGATGGGCTACACCTTC
CASSAPGMGYTF
>TRBV28|-|many|TRBJ1-5
TGTGCCAGCGCTGCAGGATTCCAGCCCCAGCATTTT
CASAAGFQPQHF
>TRBV2|-|-|TRBJ1-2
TGTGCCCCTACTCCAGGTTTGGGCTACACCTTC
CAPTPGLGYTF
>TRBV2|-|-|TRBJ1-1
TGTGCCAGCAGTGAAGCGCTCCGGGATGTAGGCACTGAAGCTTTCTTT
CASSEALRDVGTEAFF
>TRBV7-2|-|-|TRBJ2-5
TGTGCCAGCAGCTTAGTAGGGCAGGGGGGTGCGGAGACCCAGTACTTC
CASSLVGQGGAETQYF
>TRBV2|-|once|TRBJ1-1
TGTGCCAGCACCGAATGGGGGGGGAGCACTGAAGCTTTCTTT
CASTEWGGSTEAFF
>TRBV6-5|-|few|TRBJ1-6
TGTGCCAGCAGTTACAACGGCTATAATTCACCCCTCCACTTT
CASSYNGYNSPLHF
>TRBV7-8|TRBD1|-|TRBJ2-1
TGTGCCAGCAGGAGACCCGGGACAGGGGGCGGGAATGAGCAGTTCTTC
CASRRPGTGGGNEQFF
>TRBV6-5|-|-|TRBJ2-3
TGTGCCAGCAGTTCGGACAGAGCTAGCACAGATACGCAGTATTTT
CASSSDRASTDTQYF
>TRBV10-2|TRBD2|few|TRBJ2-1
TGCGCCAGCAGTGACCCTAGCGGGAGGGCCTACAATGAGCAGTTCTTC
CASSDPSGRAYNEQFF
>TRBV7-2|TRBD1|once|TRBJ1-6
TGTGCCAGCAGCCCCCGGACAGGGGATTCACCCCTCCACTTT
CASSPRTGDSPLHF
>TRBV6-5|TRBD1|-|TRBJ1-5
TGTGCCAGCAGCACCGACAGGGGAGGCAATCAGCCCCAGCATTTT
CASSTDRGGNQPQHF
>TRBV19|TRBD2|-|TRBJ2-3
TGTGCCAGTAACCGAAGGGTACTAGCGGGAGGGCCGGATACGCAGTATTTT
CASNRRVLAGGPDTQYF
>TRBV7-2|-|-|TRBJ2-1
TGTGCCAGCAGCTTATCCCCCTACGAGTACAATGAGCAGTTCTTC
CASSLSPYEYNEQFF
>TRBV7-9|TRBD1|-|TRBJ1-6
TGTGCCAGCAGCCGTTGGACAGGGTCAAATTCACCCCTCCACTTT
CASSRWTGSNSPLHF
>TRBV27|-|-|TRBJ2-1
TGTGCCAGCAGTTCACGGACACTTAGGGGAGGCAATGAGCAGTTCTTC
CASSSRTLRGGNEQFF